Listed below are T cell receptor beta chains from one sample, sequenced in a study of cytomegalovirus exposure and HLA in healthy donors. Clones were sequenced by immunoSEQ multiplex PCR, and TCRdb holds only the in-frame ones, with some missing. The sample has about 73,000 clones, 94% seen once. Specimen: PBMCs. Receptors originate from a woman between 18 and 29 years old in good health and CMV-seropositive. Both conserved end residues are part of each CDR3. Each record gives: clone size, V gene, D gene, J gene, CDR3 DNA, CDR3 protein. A D gene is named only where the DNA matches it firmly. The listing skips clone size in some rows; elsewhere it reads once, few, many or a size class.

-	TRBV9	TRBD2	TRBJ2-3	TGTGCCAGCAGCGTAGTTAGCGGGGGCCACACAGATACGCAGTATTTT	CASSVVSGGHTDTQYF
-	TRBV11-3	-	TRBJ2-3	TGTGCCAGCAGCTTAGCAGGGCGCACAGATACGCAGTATTTT	CASSLAGRTDTQYF
once	TRBV6-5	-	TRBJ1-2	TGTGCCAGCATGCCCCAGCAGGGGTATAACTATGGCTACACCTTC	CASMPQQGYNYGYTF
few	TRBV6-6	-	TRBJ2-7	TGTGCCAGCAGTGCCGGGACTTACTCCTACGAGCAGTACTTC	CASSAGTYSYEQYF
-	TRBV28	-	TRBJ1-1	TGTGCCAGTCTCAAAGCGGGAGGCACTGAAGCTTTCTTT	CASLKAGGTEAFF
-	TRBV5-1	TRBD1	TRBJ1-2	TGCGCCAGCAGCGGAGGACAGGGGGCTGGGTATGGCTACACCTTC	CASSGGQGAGYGYTF
-	TRBV7-9	-	TRBJ2-7	TGTGCCAGCAGCTTATATGAGGGCTCCTACGAGCAGTACTTC	CASSLYEGSYEQYF
-	TRBV6-1	-	TRBJ2-1	TGTGCCAGCAGTGAAGCGATGAGGTACAATGAGCAGTTCTTC	CASSEAMRYNEQFF
-	TRBV2	TRBD2	TRBJ2-5	TGTGCCAGCAGTAAACTAGCGGGAGGGCGTCAAGAGACCCAGTACTTC	CASSKLAGGRQETQYF
-	TRBV7-2	TRBD1	TRBJ1-4	TGTGCCAGCAGTTACCTAAGCGGACAGGACAATGAAAAACTGTTTTTT	CASSYLSGQDNEKLFF
-	TRBV28	-	TRBJ1-2	TGTGCCAGCAGTTTTTACAAACATGGCTACACCTTC	CASSFYKHGYTF
-	TRBV5-1	TRBD1	TRBJ1-3	TGCGCCAGCAGCTTGCTACAGGGGGGAAGAAACACCATATATTTT	CASSLLQGGRNTIYF
-	TRBV28	TRBD1	TRBJ1-1	TGTGCCAGCAGGAGACAGGGGGCGCCCACCACTGAAGCTTTCTTT	CASRRQGAPTTEAFF
few	TRBV4-3	-	TRBJ1-1	TGCGCCAGCAGCCAAGAAAGAGATTACGAAGCTTTCTTT	CASSQERDYEAFF
-	TRBV7-9	TRBD1	TRBJ1-1	TGTGCCAGCAGCTTAGACAGGGGCTTCACTGAAGCTTTCTTT	CASSLDRGFTEAFF
-	TRBV4-3	TRBD2	TRBJ2-1	TGCGCCAGCAGCCAAGACAAAGCGGGAAGGTACAATGAGCAGTTCTTC	CASSQDKAGRYNEQFF
-	TRBV28	-	TRBJ2-2	TGTGCCAGCAGTGCCGGTTTGGACTACAACACCGGGGAGCTGTTTTTT	CASSAGLDYNTGELFF
-	TRBV5-6	-	TRBJ1-3	TGTGCCAGCAGCCCCCTCCAGGGGTCTGGGGACACCATATATTTT	CASSPLQGSGDTIYF
once	TRBV27	TRBD1	TRBJ2-7	TGTGCCAGCACCTCCCACTCGGGACAGGGCGCTTCTCCCTTCTACGAGCAGTACTTC	CASTSHSGQGASPFYEQYF
-	TRBV19	TRBD1	TRBJ1-6	TGTGCCAGTAGGGGACAGGGGAGCTCCTATAATTCACCCCTCCACTTT	CASRGQGSSYNSPLHF
-	TRBV5-5	-	TRBJ2-2	TGTGCCAGCAAACCGGGACAGAACACCGGGGAGCTGTTTTTT	CASKPGQNTGELFF
-	TRBV15	-	TRBJ1-5	TGTGCCACCAGCAGGGGGGGATCAGAGCATCAGCCCCAGCATTTT	CATSRGGSEHQPQHF
-	TRBV27	-	TRBJ2-1	TGTGCCAGCACTAGTTTCTACAATGAGCAGTTCTTC	CASTSFYNEQFF
-	TRBV6-6	-	TRBJ1-1	TGTGCCAGCAGTTACTTCGCGTATGTGAACACTGAAGCTTTCTTT	CASSYFAYVNTEAFF
-	TRBV5-1	-	TRBJ2-1	TGCGCCAGCGGCCTGTCGGGACTGGGCTTGGATGAGCAGTTCTTC	CASGLSGLGLDEQFF
few	TRBV4-1	TRBD1	TRBJ2-2	TGCGCCAGCAGCCAAGCACCGGGACAGGGGGCACCAGCCACCGGGGAGCTGTTTTTT	CASSQAPGQGAPATGELFF
-	TRBV7-2	TRBD2	TRBJ2-3	TGTGCCAGCAGCCCCGGGGGGGCAGTAGATACGCAGTATTTT	CASSPGGAVDTQYF
-	TRBV2	-	TRBJ1-5	TGTGCCAGCAGTGAAGCGCTGGGCCACAATCAGCCCCAGCATTTT	CASSEALGHNQPQHF
-	TRBV6-1	-	TRBJ1-1	TGTGCCAGCAGTGAAAAGCCCACAGGGTTGGACGGCGCTTTCTTT	CASSEKPTGLDGAFF
-	TRBV27	TRBD2	TRBJ2-1	TGTGCCAGCACCCTGGGGGCGGGAGGGAACAATGAGCAGTTCTTC	CASTLGAGGNNEQFF
-	TRBV27	TRBD2	TRBJ2-1	TGTGCCAGCAGTTCTGGACTAGCGTTGTACAATGAGCAGTTCTTC	CASSSGLALYNEQFF
-	TRBV6-4	-	TRBJ2-2	TGTGCCAGCAGCCTAAAGATTAACACCGGGGAGCTGTTTTTT	CASSLKINTGELFF
-	TRBV30	-	TRBJ1-1	TGTGCCTGGAGTGTAAGCGGAGAAAGGACTGAAGCTTTCTTT	CAWSVSGERTEAFF
-	TRBV6-1	TRBD2	TRBJ2-7	TGTGCCAGCAGTGAAGGGACTAGCGGGAGCCTCTACGAGCAGTACTTC	CASSEGTSGSLYEQYF
-	TRBV19	TRBD1	TRBJ2-2	TGTGCCAGTAGTCCGGACAGGAAGAACACCGGGGAGCTGTTTTTT	CASSPDRKNTGELFF
-	TRBV27	TRBD2	TRBJ2-2	TGTGCCAGCAGTTCCCTACTAGCGCATTCTTCGAACACCGGGGAGCTGTTTTTT	CASSSLLAHSSNTGELFF
-	TRBV27	-	TRBJ2-7	TGTGCCAGCAGTTTATCGGGGCCTCTCGAGCAGTACTTC	CASSLSGPLEQYF
-	TRBV2	TRBD2	TRBJ2-1	TGTGCCACCTCTAACGCACTAGCGGGAGGGCCGAATGAGCAGTTCTTC	CATSNALAGGPNEQFF
-	TRBV5-1	TRBD1	TRBJ1-1	TGCGCCAGCAGCTTGTCCAGGGGGAGCATCGGTAACACTGAAGCTTTCTTT	CASSLSRGSIGNTEAFF
-	TRBV5-1	-	TRBJ1-2	TGCGCCAGCACCGTTTCCCCCAGGGACTCGGGAGACTATGGCTACACCTTC	CASTVSPRDSGDYGYTF
-	TRBV19	-	TRBJ1-4	TGTGCCAGTAGTAGGATACTGACAAAGCTGTTTTTT	CASSRILTKLFF
-	TRBV29-1	TRBD1	TRBJ1-2	TGCAGCGTTTGGACAGGGCTGTTAGGCTACACCTTC	CSVWTGLLGYTF
once	TRBV28	-	TRBJ2-4	TGTGCCAGCAGTTTAGGCGGTGGGTTAGCCAAAAACATTCAGTACTTC	CASSLGGGLAKNIQYF
-	TRBV29-1	TRBD2	TRBJ2-7	TGCAGCGTTGGCGGGAGGGCCAACGAGCAGTACTTC	CSVGGRANEQYF
-	TRBV20-1	-	TRBJ2-1	TGCAGTGCTAGCCCTCGCGAGGAGCAGTTCTTC	CSASPREEQFF
-	TRBV7-9	-	TRBJ1-2	TGTGCCAGCAGCTTAGGTGTAGTTGGCTACACCTTC	CASSLGVVGYTF
-	TRBV5-1	TRBD1	TRBJ1-4	TGCGCCAGCAGTTTGGGGCTAACCGGGACAGGGGAAAAAAAACTGTTTTTT	CASSLGLTGTGEKKLFF
-	TRBV11-2	TRBD1	TRBJ2-5	TGTGCCAGCGCTCCGCCCGGGACAGGGGAGACCCAGTACTTC	CASAPPGTGETQYF
-	TRBV6-6	-	TRBJ1-2	TGTGCCAGCAGCCTTACAAACTGGCGGTCCTATGGCTACACCTTC	CASSLTNWRSYGYTF
-	TRBV30	-	TRBJ1-1	TGTGCCCGACGCACGCAGGGAAGCACGAACACTGAAGCTTTCTTT	CARRTQGSTNTEAFF
-	TRBV9	TRBD1	TRBJ2-7	TGTGCCAGCAGCGGAGGACAGGGGGGACCCTACGAGCAGTACTTC	CASSGGQGGPYEQYF
-	TRBV6-5	TRBD1	TRBJ2-7	TGTGCCAGCAGGCCGGACAGGGGAGAAAACTACGAGCAGTACTTC	CASRPDRGENYEQYF